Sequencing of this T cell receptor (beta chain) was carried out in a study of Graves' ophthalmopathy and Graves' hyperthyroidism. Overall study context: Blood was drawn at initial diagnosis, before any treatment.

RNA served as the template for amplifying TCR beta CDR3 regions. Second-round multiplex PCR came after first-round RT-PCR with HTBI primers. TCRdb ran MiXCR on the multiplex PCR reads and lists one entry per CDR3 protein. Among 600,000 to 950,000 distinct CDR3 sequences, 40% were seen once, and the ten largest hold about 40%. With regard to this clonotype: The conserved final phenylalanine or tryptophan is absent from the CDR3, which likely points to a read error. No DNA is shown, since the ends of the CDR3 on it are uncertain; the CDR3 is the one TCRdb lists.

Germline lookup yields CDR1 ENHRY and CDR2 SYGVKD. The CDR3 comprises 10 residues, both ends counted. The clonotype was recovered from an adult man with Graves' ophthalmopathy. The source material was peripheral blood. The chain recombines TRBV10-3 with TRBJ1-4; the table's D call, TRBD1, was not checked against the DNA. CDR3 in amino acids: CAISERQVHY.